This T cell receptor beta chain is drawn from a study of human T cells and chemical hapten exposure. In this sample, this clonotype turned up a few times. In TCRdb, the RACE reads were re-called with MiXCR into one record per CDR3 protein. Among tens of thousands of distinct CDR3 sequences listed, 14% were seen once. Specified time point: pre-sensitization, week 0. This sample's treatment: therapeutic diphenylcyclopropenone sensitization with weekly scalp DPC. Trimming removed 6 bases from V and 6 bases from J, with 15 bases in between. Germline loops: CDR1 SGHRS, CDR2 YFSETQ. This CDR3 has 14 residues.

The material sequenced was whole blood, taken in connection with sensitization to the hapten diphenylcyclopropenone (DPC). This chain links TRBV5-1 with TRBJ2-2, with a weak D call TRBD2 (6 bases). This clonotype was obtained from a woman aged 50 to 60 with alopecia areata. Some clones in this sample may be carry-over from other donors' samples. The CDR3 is CASTTPPGAGELFF. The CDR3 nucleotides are TGCGCCAGCACCACCCCCCCGGGGGCCGGGGAGCTGTTTTTT.